The 4 T cell receptor beta chains below were found in one sample sequenced in a study of cytomegalovirus exposure and HLA in healthy donors (TCRdb year 2017). Libraries were made using the immunoSEQ multiplex PCR assay. The immuneACCESS repertoire file appears here via TCRdb, limited to in-frame rearrangements. These files lack a portion of the clones; in checked studies, under half of the deficit traces to unresolved V genes, and the cause of the others is not known. Here the sample has 150,000 to 200,000 clones; roughly 82% occur a single time. The leading ten clones occupy 6% to 9% of the sample. The sample was PBMCs. The receptors were gathered from a man between 18 and 29 years old in good health and CMV-seropositive.

This rearrangement joins TRBV28 to TRBJ1-5; TRBD1 might be the D (6 bases). Looked up from germline, CDR1 is MDHEN and CDR2 is SYDVKM. V lost 4 bases and J lost 6, with 13 bases in between. The CDR3 is made up of 14 amino acids. The CDR3 reads CASSSDRSGQPQHF. The CDR3, as DNA: TGTGCCAGCAGTTCCGACAGGTCAGGTCAGCCCCAGCATTTT.

Many counts were recorded for this clone. This chain connects TRBV10-3 to TRBJ1-1, with TRBD1 identical over 7 bases. The CDR3 loop spans 16 amino acids. Germline CDR1 ENHRY, CDR2 SYGVKD. With 2 bases clipped from V and 1 base from J, the junction kept 7 bases outside the gene matches. The CDR3 is CAISEGTGTENTEAFF. In nucleotides, the CDR3 is TGTGCCATCAGTGAGGGCACCGGGACAGAGAACACTGAAGCTTTCTTT.

The chain is built from TRBV19 and TRBJ1-4; D may be TRBD1 (6 bases). With 3 bases removed from V and 10 bases from J, the gap between germline ends came to 15 bases. Germline V gene lookup returns CDR1 LNHDA and CDR2 SQIVND (reference sequence). The CDR3 is made up of 14 amino acids. The CDR3 protein is CASSITGIDGKLFF. The CDR3 DNA reads as TGTGCCAGTAGTATTACAGGGATTGATGGAAAACTGTTTTTT.

V is TRBV11-2 and J is TRBJ2-7, with D unclear. Per germline, CDR1 SGHAT and CDR2 FQNNGV. This CDR3 has 13 amino acids. V gave up 1 base and J gave up 2 bases, with 6 bases separating them. The CDR3 sequence is CASSLGLPYEQYF. In DNA form, the CDR3 reads TGTGCCAGCAGCTTAGGCCTACCCTACGAGCAGTACTTC.